This TCR beta chain stems from a study of blood T cell repertoires in COVID-19. Trimming removed 2 bases at V and 3 bases at J, with 10 bases between. Germline V lookup: CDR1 MNHEY, CDR2 SMNVEV (reference sequence). The length of the CDR3 is 14 residues. The assay was immunoSEQ multiplex PCR, and TCRdb's table has in-frame clones only and misses some. The sample lists some 320,000 clones, 89% seen once, with over 8.5% in the top ten. This receptor was identified in a woman in her twenties or thirties with COVID-19, enrolled during active disease. The sequencing sample was made of peripheral blood. The rearrangement joins TRBV27 to TRBJ1-2; D gene uncertain. The CDR3 DNA reads TGTGCCAGCAGTTTAGTCGGAGCAGACTATGGCTACACCTTC. This codes for CASSLVGADYGYTF.